This TCR beta chain emerged from a study of PD-1 blockade in classical Hodgkin lymphoma. The study's findings and limits: Repertoire differences lack defined causes, possibly disease activity or prior therapy. CD8+ TCR diversity did not rise significantly by C4D1, unlike CD4+.

Concerning this clone itself: Its target is not known.

There are 15 residues in the CDR3. V lost 3 bases and J lost 3, with 14 bases in between. Germline V gives CDR1 KGHSH, CDR2 LQKENI. The assay was immunoSEQ multiplex PCR, and TCRdb's table has in-frame clones only and misses some. The sample contains about 40,000 clones, about 71% of which appear only once. Relapses following autologous stem cell transplantation were seen in all patients, with brentuximab vedotin exposure varying. J is TRBJ1-1 and V is TRBV18; TRBD1 might be the D (5 bases). Here the sequenced sample was peripheral blood mononuclear cells (PBMCs), taken at baseline. This receptor was identified in a human donor with classical Hodgkin lymphoma. The CDR3 nucleotides are TGTGCCAGCTCACCTCGACGGGACGGGGACACTGAAGCTTTCTTT. Protein product: CASSPRRDGDTEAFF.